Listed here are 13 T cell receptor beta chains from one sample, sequenced in a study of cytotoxic CD8 clonotypes in ibrutinib-treated CLL. Measured with immunoSEQ multiplex PCR; TCRdb has only the in-frame clones, and not every one. The sample shows 160,000 or so clones, under 90% of them seen only once. This material consisted of PBMCs, taken after 24 months of ibrutinib treatment. The receptors stem from a human donor with chronic lymphocytic leukemia.

As to this clone: Additional DNA sequences in this sample encode the identical CDR3. This sequence joins TRBV5-4 and TRBJ1-2; D not certain. The CDR3 extends over 15 amino acids. Germline V gives CDR1 SGHNT, CDR2 YYREEE (reference sequence). With 0 bases removed from V and 2 bases from J, the gap between germline ends came to 11 bases. The CDR3 DNA reads TGTGCCAGCAGCTTGGCGGGCCGGTGGAACTATGGCTACACCTTC. This sequence encodes CASSLAGRWNYGYTF.

This chain joins TRBV7-9 and TRBJ1-6; maybe TRBD1 (5 bases). Trimming left V 8 bases short and J 8 bases short, with 13 bases between. CDR3 length: 13 residues. Per germline, CDR1 SEHNR and CDR2 FQNEAQ (reference sequence). The CDR3 sequence is CASSGRPDSPLHF. Here the CDR3 DNA reads TGTGCCAGCTCAGGGAGACCAGATTCACCCCTCCACTTT.

The J gene is TRBJ1-2, the V gene TRBV2; D remains ambiguous. V dropped 4 bases and J dropped 4 bases, with 16 bases sitting between them. The CDR3 sequence is 15 residues long. Per germline, CDR1 SNHLY and CDR2 FYNNEI. CDR3 nucleotide sequence: TGTGCCAGCAGTGTCGCCGGGAATCCCGCCTATGGCTACACCTTC. Translated, it gives CASSVAGNPAYGYTF.

V usage is TRBV19 and J usage is TRBJ2-1; a possible D gene is TRBD2 (5 bases). The germline V gene encodes CDR1 LNHDA and CDR2 SQIVND (reference sequence). The CDR3 totals 12 residues. V was clipped by 6 bases and J by 7 bases, with 10 bases between them. The chain's CDR3 is CASRPPGNEQFF. CDR3 sequence (DNA): TGTGCCAGTAGGCCACCGGGGAATGAGCAGTTCTTC.

V is TRBV19 and J is TRBJ1-5, with D perhaps TRBD1 (5 bases). V dropped 4 bases and J dropped 4 bases, with 14 bases sitting between them. In germline, CDR1 is LNHDA, CDR2 SQIVND (reference sequence). CDR3 length: 15 residues. As DNA, the CDR3 is TGTGCCAGTAGTAACTATGGGGGAGGAAATCAGCCCCAGCATTTT. It specifies CASSNYGGGNQPQHF.

The CDR3 nucleotides are TGTGCCAGCAGCTTCCGGGGGACCGGGGAGCTGTTTTTT. This sequence encodes CASSFRGTGELFF. The V and J genes are TRBV7-8 and TRBJ2-2, with D possibly matching TRBD2 (6 bases). The V gene's germline CDR1 is SGHVS and CDR2 FQNEAQ. The CDR3 contains 13 residues. V lost 3 bases, J lost 5 bases, and 7 bases lay in between.

The gene calls are TRBV7-3 and TRBJ2-6; the D gene is possibly TRBD1 (5 bases). Germline assignment: CDR1 SGHTA and CDR2 FQGTGA. The V and J ends lost 5 bases and 10 bases respectively, with 21 bases between them. The CDR3 runs to 16 residues. CDR3: CASSRYDRNKKNVLTF. CDR3 DNA: TGTGCCAGCAGCCGCTACGACAGAAACAAAAAGAACGTCCTGACTTTC.

V gene TRBV30 combines with J gene TRBJ1-1; D remains unclear. The CDR3 covers 17 residues. Germline CDR1 is GTSNPN and CDR2 is SVGIG (reference sequence). The V and J ends lost 3 bases and 4 bases respectively, with 24 bases between them. The DNA of the CDR3 is TGTGCCTGGAGCCAATATTACAGCTTACTGGGAATCACTGAAGCTTTCTTT. Translation gives CAWSQYYSLLGITEAFF.

The genes are TRBV14 and TRBJ1-1; D unclear. The CDR3 runs to 14 residues. CDR1 and CDR2 from the germline V gene are SGHDN and FVKESK. Trimming cost V 0 bases and J 6 bases, with 11 bases left between them. CDR3 in amino acids: CASSQDRGLAEAFF. The CDR3 nucleotides are TGTGCCAGCAGCCAAGATCGCGGGCTGGCTGAAGCTTTCTTT.

The chain joins TRBV7-2 to TRBJ1-5, with 7 bases aligning to TRBD1. Trimming took 3 bases from V and 7 from J; bases not matched to a gene: 12. The CDR3 loop spans 16 amino acids. CDR1 and CDR2 from the germline V gene are SGHTA and FQGNSA. The CDR3 bases are TGTGCCAGCAGCTTTGCAAGAGGGGGCCTTAGGCAGCCCCAGCATTTT. This sequence encodes CASSFARGGLRQPQHF.

CDR3: CAWSVLRGHNEKLFF. In DNA, the CDR3 is TGTGCCTGGAGTGTATTACGGGGGCATAATGAAAAACTGTTTTTT. The V call is TRBV30, the J call TRBJ1-4, with D maybe TRBD1 (6 bases). CDR1 is GTSNPN, CDR2 SVGIG, per germline (reference sequence). Trimming shortened V by 0 bases and J by 4 bases, and 12 bases separated the two germline ends. The CDR3 spans 15 residues.

V gene TRBV27 combines with J gene TRBJ2-2, with 10 bases fitting TRBD1. V trimming: 3 bases; J trimming: 5 bases; junction bases outside the gene matches: 6. The CDR3 runs 16 residues. CDR1 and CDR2 from the germline V gene are MNHEY and SMNVEV (reference sequence). The CDR3 sequence is CASSFLGQGVTGELFF. The CDR3, as DNA: TGTGCCAGCAGTTTCCTAGGACAGGGGGTAACCGGGGAGCTGTTTTTT.

The chain recombines TRBV7-9 with TRBJ1-1, with TRBD1 as a possible D gene (5 bases). The CDR3 sequence is 13 residues long. Germline CDR1 is SEHNR and CDR2 is FQNEAQ (reference sequence). The ends were cut back, 5 bases at V and 5 bases at J, with 12 bases in the middle. CDR3 nucleotides: TGTGCCAGCAGCGAAGGGACTTCGACTGAAGCTTTCTTT. Encoded protein: CASSEGTSTEAFF.